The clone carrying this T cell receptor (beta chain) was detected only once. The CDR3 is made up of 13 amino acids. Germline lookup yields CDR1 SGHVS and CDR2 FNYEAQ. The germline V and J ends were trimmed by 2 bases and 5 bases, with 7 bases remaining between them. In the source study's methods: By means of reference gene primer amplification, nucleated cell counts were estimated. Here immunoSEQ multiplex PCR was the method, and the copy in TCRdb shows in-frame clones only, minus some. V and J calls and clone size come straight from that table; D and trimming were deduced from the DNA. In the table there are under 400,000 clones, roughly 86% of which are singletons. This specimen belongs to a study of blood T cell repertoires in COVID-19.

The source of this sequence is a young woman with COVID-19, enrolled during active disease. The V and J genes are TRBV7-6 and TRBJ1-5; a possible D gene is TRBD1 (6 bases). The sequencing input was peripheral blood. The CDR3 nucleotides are TGTGCCAGCAGCTTATGGACAGATCAGCCCCAGCATTTT. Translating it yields CASSLWTDQPQHF. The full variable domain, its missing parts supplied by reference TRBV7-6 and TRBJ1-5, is GAGVSQSPRYKVTKRGQDVALRCDPISGHVSLYWYRQALGQGPEFLTYFNYEAQQDKSGLPNDRFSAERPEGSISTLTIQRTEQRDSAMYRCASSLWTDQPQHFGDGTRLSIL.